Given below is one TCR beta chain in context. The source of the sample is a study of blood T cell repertoires in COVID-19. At the level of the study: Nucleic acid was either cDNA or gDNA, and it came from T cells, B-cell-depleted T cells, or PBMCs.

Repertoires were generated with immunoSEQ multiplex PCR, while TCRdb's copy carries only in-frame clones and drops some. The data hold over 85,000 clones, with approximately 80% observed a single time. V lost 9 bases, J lost 2 bases, and 13 bases lay in between. Germline V gene data show CDR1 as MNHEY and CDR2 as SVGAGI. This CDR3 is 13 amino acids long. The chain carries TRBV6-5 and TRBJ1-1, with D uncertain. Specimen: peripheral blood. This sequence was found in a man in his sixties with acute or convalescent COVID-19. The CDR3 here is CASRESKNTEAFF. The CDR3 nucleotides are TGTGCCAGTAGAGAGAGCAAAAACACTGAAGCTTTCTTT.